A single sample is the source of the 10 T cell receptor beta chains below, sequenced in a study of molecular identifiers for immune sequencing clone quantification. TCRdb itself ran the PCR reads through MiXCR, one entry per CDR3 protein. Of around 460,000 distinct CDR3 sequences listed, around 23% were seen once; the top ten hold around 0.78%. The sequencing sample was made of naive CD8+ T cells from blood, with Jurkat cell RNA spiked in. This sample's subset: FACS-sorted CD8+CD4-CCR7+CD45RA+ naive T cells. The receptors shown here come from a human donor in good health. Some libraries in this study had Jurkat cell RNA spiked in.

In this sample, this clonotype turned up a few times. The chain has TRBV29-1 and TRBJ2-5; perhaps TRBD1 as D (6 bases). CDR1 SQVTM and CDR2 ANQGSEA come from the germline V gene. This CDR3 spans 16 amino acids. Trimming shortened V by 4 bases and J by 1 base, and 19 bases separated the two germline ends. The CDR3 sequence is CSVGGGGGDTQETQYF. The CDR3 nucleotides read TGCAGCGTTGGGGGTGGGGGCGGTGATACCCAAGAGACCCAGTACTTC.

This clonotype was observed a handful of times. The V gene is TRBV5-1, the J gene TRBJ2-7; D not certain. This CDR3 is 13 amino acids long. V gave up 2 bases and J gave up 2 bases, with 8 bases separating them. The germline V gene has CDR1 SGHRS and CDR2 YFSETQ. Written as DNA, the CDR3 is TGCGCCAGCAGCTTAGAACAGACCTACGAGCAGTACTTC. Protein sequence: CASSLEQTYEQYF.

J is TRBJ2-3 and V is TRBV6-2 or TRBV6-3, with a possible D match to TRBD2 (6 bases). The V gene's germline CDR1 is MNHEY and CDR2 SVGEGT. The CDR3 covers 15 residues. V lost 0 bases to trimming and J lost 2 bases, with 9 bases between them. The CDR3 DNA follows: TGTGCCAGCAGTTACTCTCCGGGGGACACAGATACGCAGTATTTT. Translation gives CASSYSPGDTDTQYF.

This clonotype was detected many times. This chain joins TRBV5-1 and TRBJ1-1, with unresolved D. Germline V lookup: CDR1 SGHRS, CDR2 YFSETQ. The V end lost 0 bases, the J end lost 4 bases, and 10 bases lay between the germline ends. This CDR3 is 14 amino acids long. CDR3 DNA sequence: TGCGCCAGCAGCTTGGGAGGTAGTTTCACTGAAGCTTTCTTT. Its translation: CASSLGGSFTEAFF.

CDR3 DNA: TGCGCCAGCAGTGCCCTACCGGCGGGTTTGAACACTGAAGCTTTCTTT. As protein: CASSALPAGLNTEAFF. This chain uses TRBV10-2 with TRBJ1-1; D is ambiguous. V lost 4 bases and J lost 0, with 15 bases in between. CDR3 length: 16 residues. Germline V gene lookup returns CDR1 WSHSY and CDR2 SAAADI.

In regard to this clonotype: Given a much more abundant clone one base away, this may be a read error. The chain combines TRBV27 with TRBJ2-3, with TRBD2 as a possible D gene (5 bases). This CDR3 contains 18 residues. Germline assignment: CDR1 MNHEY and CDR2 SMNVEV (reference sequence). Trimming took off 4 bases at V and 1 base at J, with 21 bases between the two ends. The CDR3 here is CASSSVVIPDGGTDTQYF. As DNA, the CDR3 is TGTGCCAGCAGTTCTGTGGTAATTCCAGACGGGGGCACAGATACGCAGTATTTT.

The chain recombines TRBV3-1 with TRBJ1-1; D unresolved. The germline V gene encodes CDR1 LGHDT and CDR2 YNNKEL (reference sequence). The CDR3 consists of 14 residues. Trimming pared 7 bases from V and 0 bases from J, leaving 12 bases between. The CDR3: CASNWAGLNTEAFF. The CDR3 DNA is TGTGCCAGCAATTGGGCGGGCCTGAACACTGAAGCTTTCTTT.

This clonotype was seen repeatedly, ten times or more. The chain uses TRBV6-5 and TRBJ1-5; D not certain. V was cut by 6 bases and J by 3 bases, with 15 bases left in between. Germline V gene sequence: CDR1 MNHEY, CDR2 SVGAGI. This CDR3 is built from 15 residues. Here the CDR3 DNA reads TGTGCCAGCAGCCCCTCGACGCAGTACAATCAGCCCCAGCATTTT. Translated: CASSPSTQYNQPQHF.

The V gene is TRBV5-1, the J gene TRBJ2-1; D gene ambiguous. Trimming removed 5 bases at V and 6 bases at J, with 9 bases between. Germline V gene lookup returns CDR1 SGHRS and CDR2 YFSETQ. The CDR3 runs 12 residues. CDR3 protein: CASRANSNEQFF. In DNA form, the CDR3 reads TGCGCCAGCAGGGCCAACAGCAATGAGCAGTTCTTC.

This clonotype turned up a few times. The V gene is TRBV19, the J gene TRBJ2-3; 8 nucleotides match TRBD2. With V trimmed by 6 bases and J by 5 bases, 13 bases remained unmatched. The CDR3 is 16 residues long. Germline V gene sequence: CDR1 LNHDA, CDR2 SQIVND (reference sequence). CDR3 loop: CASSRWEREMGDTQYF. CDR3 coding DNA: TGTGCCAGTAGCCGCTGGGAGCGGGAGATGGGAGATACGCAGTATTTT.